The TCR beta chain under discussion was sequenced for a study of T cells in Graves' hyperthyroidism and ophthalmopathy. Study-level findings and limits: Ophthalmopathy, as predicted by the model, came a median about seven months after the prediction. Blood also held most thyroid clonotypes expanded beyond 0.001.

The CDR3 runs to 18 residues. CDR1 is SGDLS, CDR2 YYNGEE, per germline. Ten or more counts support this clonotype. The antigen remains undetermined. A read error may account for a junction end that differs from germline. Diagnoses rested on clinical symptoms, serum thyroxine and TRAb, thyroid ultrasound and orbital computed tomography. RNA transcripts served as the template for amplifying TCR beta CDR3 regions. HTBI primers were used for first-round RT-PCR of the TCR CDR3. TCRdb reprocessed the multiplex PCR reads with MiXCR, giving one entry per CDR3 protein. The sample contains roughly 260,000 distinct CDR3 sequences, approximately 15% of which appear only once.

The sample consisted of blood. The sequence was obtained from a woman between 40 and 50 years old with Graves' hyperthyroidism that later progressed to Graves' ophthalmopathy. The chain joins TRBV9 to TRBJ2-1; 10 bases fit TRBD2. This chain's CDR3 is CASSVEGTSATSDNEQFF. The CDR3 DNA reads TGTGCCAGCAGCGTAGAAGGGACTAGCGCAACCTCCGACAATGAGCAGTTCTTC.